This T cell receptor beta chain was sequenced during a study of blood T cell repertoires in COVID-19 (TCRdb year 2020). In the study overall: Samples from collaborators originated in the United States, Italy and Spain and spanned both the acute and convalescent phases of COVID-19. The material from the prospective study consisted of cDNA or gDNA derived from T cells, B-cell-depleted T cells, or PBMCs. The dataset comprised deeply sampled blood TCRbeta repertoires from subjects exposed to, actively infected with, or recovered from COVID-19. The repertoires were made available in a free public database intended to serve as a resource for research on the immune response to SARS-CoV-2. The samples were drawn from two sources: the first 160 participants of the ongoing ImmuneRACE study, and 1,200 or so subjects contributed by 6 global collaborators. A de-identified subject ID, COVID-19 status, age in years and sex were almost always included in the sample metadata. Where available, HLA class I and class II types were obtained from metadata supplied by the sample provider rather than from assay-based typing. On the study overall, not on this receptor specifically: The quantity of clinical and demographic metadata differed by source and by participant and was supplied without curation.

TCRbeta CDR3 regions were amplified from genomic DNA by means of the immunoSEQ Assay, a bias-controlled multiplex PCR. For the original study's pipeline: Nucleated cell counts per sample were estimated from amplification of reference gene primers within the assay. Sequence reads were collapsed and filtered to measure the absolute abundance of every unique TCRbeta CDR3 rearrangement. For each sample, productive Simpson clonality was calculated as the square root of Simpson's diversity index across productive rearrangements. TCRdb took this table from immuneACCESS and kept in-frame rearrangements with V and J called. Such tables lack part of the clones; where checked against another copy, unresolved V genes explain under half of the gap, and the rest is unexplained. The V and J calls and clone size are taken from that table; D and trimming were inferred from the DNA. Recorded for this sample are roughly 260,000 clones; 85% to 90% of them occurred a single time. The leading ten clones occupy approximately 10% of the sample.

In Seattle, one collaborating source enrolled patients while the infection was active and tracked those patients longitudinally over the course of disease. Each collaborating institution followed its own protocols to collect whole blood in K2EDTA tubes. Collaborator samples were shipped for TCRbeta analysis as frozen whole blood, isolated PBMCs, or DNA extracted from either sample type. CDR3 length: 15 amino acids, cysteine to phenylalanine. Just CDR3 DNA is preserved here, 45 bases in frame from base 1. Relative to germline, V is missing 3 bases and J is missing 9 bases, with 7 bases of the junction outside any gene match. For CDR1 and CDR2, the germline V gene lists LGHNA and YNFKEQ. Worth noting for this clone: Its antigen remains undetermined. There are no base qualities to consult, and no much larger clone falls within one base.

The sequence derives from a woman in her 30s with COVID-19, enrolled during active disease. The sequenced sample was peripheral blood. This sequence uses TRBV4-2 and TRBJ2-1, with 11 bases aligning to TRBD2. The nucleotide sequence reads TGTGCCAGCAGCCAGGAACTACTAGCGGGAGTTGAGCAGTTCTTC. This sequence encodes CASSQELLAGVEQFF.